The following is a T cell receptor beta chain sequence with its context. The entry originates in a study of T cell changes during pregnancy in multiple sclerosis. Libraries were prepared by immunoSEQ multiplex PCR; TCRdb keeps only in-frame clonotypes and omits some of them. Of roughly 83,000 clones in the sample, about nine tenths were seen once. V shed 5 bases and J 3 bases; nucleotides not matched to a gene: 4. Germline CDR1 is SGHVS and CDR2 is FNYEAQ. This CDR3 has 14 amino acids. The sequence derives from a female donor in good health, serving as a control in a pregnancy study. Some clones in this sample may be carry-over from other donors' samples. The V gene is TRBV7-6, the J gene TRBJ2-1; 7 nucleotides align to TRBD1. Sequenced material: PBMCs, taken in the first trimester of pregnancy. Here the CDR3 DNA reads TGTGCCAGCAGCAAAAGGACAGGCTACAATGAGCAGTTCTTC. As protein: CASSKRTGYNEQFF. Using reference TRBV7-6 and TRBJ2-1 for the parts outside the CDR3, the full variable domain is GAGVSQSPRYKVTKRGQDVALRCDPISGHVSLYWYRQALGQGPEFLTYFNYEAQQDKSGLPNDRFSAERPEGSISTLTIQRTEQRDSAMYRCASSKRTGYNEQFFGPGTRLTVL.